Sequencing of this T cell receptor beta chain was carried out in a study of blood T cell repertoires in COVID-19. In the study overall: Sites across the United States, Italy and Spain contributed samples from acute and convalescent COVID-19. Sources were T cells, B-cell-depleted T cells, or PBMCs; the material itself was cDNA or gDNA.

Germline lookup yields CDR1 SGHTA and CDR2 FQGNSA. This CDR3 has 16 amino acids. J lost 0 bases, V lost 1 base, and 4 bases had no gene match. The data were produced by immunoSEQ multiplex PCR, yet TCRdb's version contains in-frame clones alone and is incomplete. The table has around 290,000 clones, 75% to 90% seen once. Enrolled during active infection, Seattle patients were then followed longitudinally. Sequenced: peripheral blood. The genes are TRBV7-2 and TRBJ2-7; 9 nucleotides match TRBD2. The source is a woman between 70 and 85 years old with COVID-19, enrolled during active disease. The CDR3 spells CASSLVGGGASYEQYF. CDR3 nucleotides: TGTGCCAGCAGCTTAGTGGGCGGGGGGGCCTCCTACGAGCAGTACTTC.